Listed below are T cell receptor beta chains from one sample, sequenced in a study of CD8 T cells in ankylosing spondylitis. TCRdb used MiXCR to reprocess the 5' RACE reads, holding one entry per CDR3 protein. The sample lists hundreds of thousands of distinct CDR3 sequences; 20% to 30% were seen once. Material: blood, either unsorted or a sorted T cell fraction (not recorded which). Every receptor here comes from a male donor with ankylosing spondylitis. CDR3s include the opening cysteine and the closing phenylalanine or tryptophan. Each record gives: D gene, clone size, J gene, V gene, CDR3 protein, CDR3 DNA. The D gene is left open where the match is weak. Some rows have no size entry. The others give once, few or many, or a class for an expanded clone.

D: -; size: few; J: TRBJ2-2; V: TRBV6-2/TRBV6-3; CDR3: CASSLQLTGSKVELFF; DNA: TGTGCCAGCAGCCTACAGCTTACAGGTTCGAAGGTCGAGCTGTTTTTT
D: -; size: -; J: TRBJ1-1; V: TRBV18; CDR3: CASSSTSTEAFF; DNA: TGTGCCAGCTCATCGACAAGCACTGAAGCTTTCTTT
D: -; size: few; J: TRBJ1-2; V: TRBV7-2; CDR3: CASSLGTLANYGYTF; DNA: TGTGCCAGCAGCTTAGGAACGTTAGCTAACTATGGCTACACCTTC
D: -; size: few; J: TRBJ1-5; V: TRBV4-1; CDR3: CASSLLGLPNQPQHF; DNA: TGCGCCAGCAGCCTCCTGGGACTGCCCAATCAGCCCCAGCATTTT
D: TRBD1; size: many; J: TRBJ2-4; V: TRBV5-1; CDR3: CASSPRQGADIQYF; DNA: TGCGCCAGCAGCCCTCGACAGGGGGCGGACATTCAGTACTTC
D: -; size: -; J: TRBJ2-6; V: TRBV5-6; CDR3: CASSWAGDALKGANVLTF; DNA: TGTGCCAGCAGCTGGGCCGGGGACGCTTTGAAAGGGGCCAACGTCCTGACTTTC
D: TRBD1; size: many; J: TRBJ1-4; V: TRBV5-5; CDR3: CASSLIPGTGDEKLFF; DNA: TGTGCCAGCAGCTTAATACCCGGGACAGGGGATGAAAAACTGTTTTTT
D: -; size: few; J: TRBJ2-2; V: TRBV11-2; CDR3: CASITKRVSGELFF; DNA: TGTGCCAGCATCACAAAGAGGGTATCGGGGGAGCTGTTTTTT
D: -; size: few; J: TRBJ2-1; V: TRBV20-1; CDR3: CSARDHGRVYNEQFF; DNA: TGCAGTGCTAGAGACCACGGGAGAGTCTACAATGAGCAGTTCTTC
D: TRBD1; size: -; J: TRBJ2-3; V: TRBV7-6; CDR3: CASSRDRGRDTQYF; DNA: TGTGCCAGCAGCCGGGACAGGGGAAGAGATACGCAGTATTTT
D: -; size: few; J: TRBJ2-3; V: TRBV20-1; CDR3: CSAERNGDTQYF; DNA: TGCAGTGCCGAAAGAAATGGAGATACGCAGTATTTT
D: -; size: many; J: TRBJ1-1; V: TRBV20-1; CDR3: CSAKAQINTEAFF; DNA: TGCAGTGCCAAAGCCCAAATTAACACTGAAGCTTTCTTT
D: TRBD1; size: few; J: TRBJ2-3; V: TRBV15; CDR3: CATSREKETGDRTDTQYF; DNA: TGTGCCACCAGCAGAGAAAAAGAGACAGGGGACCGCACAGATACGCAGTATTTT
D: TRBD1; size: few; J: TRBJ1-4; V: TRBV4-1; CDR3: CASSTGQPMEKLFF; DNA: TGCGCCAGCAGCACGGGACAGCCGATGGAAAAACTGTTTTTT
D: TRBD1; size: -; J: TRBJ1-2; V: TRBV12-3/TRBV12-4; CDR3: CASSSSRQGNGYTF; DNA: TGTGCCAGCAGTTCCTCCCGACAGGGAAATGGCTACACCTTC
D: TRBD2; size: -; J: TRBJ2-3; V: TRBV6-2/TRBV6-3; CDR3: CASRTGRELRDTQYF; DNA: TGTGCCAGCAGGACCGGGAGGGAGTTGAGAGATACGCAGTATTTT
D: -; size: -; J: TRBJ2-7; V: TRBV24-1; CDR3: CATSSPSSYEQYF; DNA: TGTGCCACCAGTAGCCCCAGCTCCTACGAGCAGTACTTC
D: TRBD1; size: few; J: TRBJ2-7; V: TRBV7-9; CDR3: CASSLAGTGGVYWYF; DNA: TGTGCCAGCAGCCTAGCCGGGACAGGGGGCGTCTATTGGTACTTC
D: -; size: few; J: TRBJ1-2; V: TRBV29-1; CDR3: CSVEGSRTNYGYTF; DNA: TGCAGCGTTGAAGGGAGCAGGACTAACTATGGCTACACCTTC
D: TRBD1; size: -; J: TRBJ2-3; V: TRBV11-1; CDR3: CASSKGQGKGSRYTDTQYF; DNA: TGTGCCAGCAGCAAAGGACAGGGGAAGGGCTCGCGTTACACAGATACGCAGTATTTT
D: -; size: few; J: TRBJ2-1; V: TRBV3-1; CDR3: CASSQDSGEQFF; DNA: TGTGCCAGCAGCCAAGACAGCGGTGAGCAGTTCTTC
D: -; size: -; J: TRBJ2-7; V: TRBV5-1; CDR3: CASSLRERGQNEQYF; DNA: TGCGCCAGCAGCTTGAGGGAAAGAGGACAAAATGAGCAGTACTTC
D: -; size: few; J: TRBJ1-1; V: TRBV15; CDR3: CATSRDGRGTEAFF; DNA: TGTGCCACCAGCAGAGATGGTCGGGGCACTGAAGCTTTCTTT
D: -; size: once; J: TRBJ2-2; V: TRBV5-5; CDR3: CASSLGPLGTGELFF; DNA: TGTGCCAGCAGCTTGGGGCCCCTGGGTACCGGGGAGCTGTTTTTT
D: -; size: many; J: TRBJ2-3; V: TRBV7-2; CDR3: CASSLDTDTQYF; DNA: TGTGCCAGCAGCTTAGACACAGATACGCAGTATTTT
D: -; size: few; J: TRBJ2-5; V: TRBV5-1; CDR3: CASSLGGGGIQETQYF; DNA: TGCGCCAGCAGCTTGGGGGGCGGGGGCATCCAAGAGACCCAGTACTTC
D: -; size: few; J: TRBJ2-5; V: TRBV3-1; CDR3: CASSRSELTQETQYF; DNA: TGTGCCAGCAGCCGGTCGGAACTTACCCAAGAGACCCAGTACTTC
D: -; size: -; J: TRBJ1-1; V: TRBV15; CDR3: CATSRGPGPEAFF; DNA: TGTGCCACCAGCAGAGGACCAGGACCTGAAGCTTTCTTT
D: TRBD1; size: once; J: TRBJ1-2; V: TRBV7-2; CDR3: CASSPQGGGWVYGYTF; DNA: TGTGCCAGCAGCCCTCAGGGAGGGGGCTGGGTCTATGGCTACACCTTC
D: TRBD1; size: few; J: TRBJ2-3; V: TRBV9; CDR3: CASSARGQSDTQYF; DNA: TGTGCCAGCAGCGCCAGGGGGCAGTCGGATACGCAGTATTTT
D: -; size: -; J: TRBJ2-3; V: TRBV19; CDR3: CASRISGATDTQYF; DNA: TGTGCCAGTAGGATCTCCGGGGCCACAGATACGCAGTATTTT
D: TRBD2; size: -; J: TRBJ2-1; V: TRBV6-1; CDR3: CASCHGTSGSGHEQFF; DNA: TGTGCCAGCTGCCACGGGACTAGCGGGAGTGGGCATGAGCAGTTCTTC
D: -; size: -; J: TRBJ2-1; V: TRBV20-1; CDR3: CSASPVYSYNEQFF; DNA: TGCAGTGCTAGCCCCGTCTACTCCTACAATGAGCAGTTCTTC
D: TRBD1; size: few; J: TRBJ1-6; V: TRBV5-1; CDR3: CASSETGGVDSPLHF; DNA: TGCGCCAGCAGCGAGACAGGGGGCGTTGATTCACCCCTCCACTTT
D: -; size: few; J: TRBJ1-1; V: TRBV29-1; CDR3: CSALMNTEAFF; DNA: TGCAGCGCTTTAATGAACACTGAAGCTTTCTTT
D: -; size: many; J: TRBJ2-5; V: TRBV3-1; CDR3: CASSQAGAGETQYF; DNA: TGTGCCAGCAGCCAAGCGGGGGCCGGAGAGACCCAGTACTTC
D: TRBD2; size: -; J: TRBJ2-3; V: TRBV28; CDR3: CASSDPTSGRTDTQYF; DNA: TGTGCCAGCAGTGACCCAACTAGCGGACGCACAGATACGCAGTATTTT
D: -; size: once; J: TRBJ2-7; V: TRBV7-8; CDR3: CASSTLPGASYEQYF; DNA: TGTGCCAGCAGTACCCTCCCGGGGGCGTCCTACGAGCAGTACTTC
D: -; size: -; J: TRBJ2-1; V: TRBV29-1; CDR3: CSAEPGGGYNEQFF; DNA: TGCAGCGCCGAACCAGGGGGGGGCTACAATGAGCAGTTCTTC
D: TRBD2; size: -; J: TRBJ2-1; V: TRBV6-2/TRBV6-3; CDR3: CASRPTSGRVRFYNEQFF; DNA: TGTGCCAGCAGGCCAACTAGCGGGAGGGTCCGATTTTACAATGAGCAGTTCTTC
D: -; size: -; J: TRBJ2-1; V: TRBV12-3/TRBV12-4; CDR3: CASSLQDNEQFF; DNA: TGTGCCAGCAGTCTACAGGACAATGAGCAGTTCTTC
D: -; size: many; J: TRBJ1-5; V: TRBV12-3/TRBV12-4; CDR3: CASSLIGNNQPQHF; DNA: TGTGCCAGCAGTTTAATAGGGAACAATCAGCCCCAGCATTTT
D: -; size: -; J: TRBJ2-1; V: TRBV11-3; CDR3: CASSLGPTENNEQFF; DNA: TGTGCCAGCAGCTTAGGCCCGACAGAAAACAATGAGCAGTTCTTC
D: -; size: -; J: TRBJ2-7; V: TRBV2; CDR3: CASSEIPQGGNEQYF; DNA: TGTGCCAGCAGTGAAATACCACAGGGCGGCAACGAGCAGTACTTC
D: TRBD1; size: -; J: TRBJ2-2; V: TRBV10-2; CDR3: CASSADRVTGELFF; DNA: TGCGCCAGCAGTGCGGACAGGGTCACCGGGGAGCTGTTTTTT
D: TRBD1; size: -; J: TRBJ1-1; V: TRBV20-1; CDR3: CSAREPGQKNTEAFF; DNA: TGCAGTGCTAGAGAGCCGGGACAGAAGAACACTGAAGCTTTCTTT
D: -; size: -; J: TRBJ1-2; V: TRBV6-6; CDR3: CASTSNQNYGYTF; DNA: TGTGCCAGCACCTCGAATCAAAACTATGGCTACACCTTC